The entry below gives a single T cell receptor beta chain sequence along with its context. The target antigen is unknown. This record comes from a study of beta chain features in type 1 diabetes. Overall study findings and caveats: Shortening of TCRB CDR3s, moderate but significant, appeared in all four CD4+ subsets of Type 1 diabetes patients. PCR might pick shorter templates more often, in the same way for patients and controls.

The germline V gene has CDR1 MDHEN and CDR2 SYDVKM. Unmatched junction bases numbered 14, after V lost 6 bases and J lost 4 bases. The CDR3 is 16 amino acids. The whole isolated RNA underwent reverse transcription, so sequencing captured expressed TCRB transcripts. TCRdb's table, derived via immunoSEQ multiplex PCR, lists solely in-frame clones and lacks some. The sample holds 300,000 to 450,000 clones; 8.5% to 10% are singletons and the top ten take about 0.6%. CD4+ naive, central memory, regulatory and stem cell-like memory subsets were isolated by sorting on CD45RO/CCR7/CD25/CD127/CD95/CD27. The receptor comes from a man under 40 with type 1 diabetes. Sequences were obtained from central memory CD4+ T cells from blood. The V call is TRBV28, the J call TRBJ2-7; 8 bases map to TRBD2. The CDR3 DNA sequence: TGTGCCAGCAGGTCCCGGGGGGGCCAGGGGTCTTACGAGCAGTACTTC. Translation: CASRSRGGQGSYEQYF.